This TCR beta chain stems from a study of blood T cell repertoires in COVID-19. Study information: Whether acute or convalescent, the COVID-19 samples came from the United States, Italy and Spain. PBMCs, B-cell-depleted T cells, or T cells provided the cDNA or gDNA that made up the material.

Per the original methods: Nucleated cell counts were estimated from reference gene primer amplification. Measured with immunoSEQ multiplex PCR; TCRdb has only the in-frame clones, and not every one. V and J calls and clone size come straight from that table; D and trimming were deduced from the DNA. The sample has 300,000 or so clones; about 90% are singletons. Material: peripheral blood. The receptor was derived from a woman between 40 and 50 years old with acute or convalescent COVID-19.

The CDR3 sequence is CASSPDWLENIQYF. CDR3 sequence (DNA): TGTGCCAGCTCCCCAGACTGGTTGGAAAACATTCAGTACTTC. This chain links TRBV18 with TRBJ2-4; D uncertain. CDR3 size: 14 residues. The V and J ends lost 6 bases and 5 bases respectively, with 14 bases between them. Germline V gene sequence: CDR1 KGHSH, CDR2 LQKENI.